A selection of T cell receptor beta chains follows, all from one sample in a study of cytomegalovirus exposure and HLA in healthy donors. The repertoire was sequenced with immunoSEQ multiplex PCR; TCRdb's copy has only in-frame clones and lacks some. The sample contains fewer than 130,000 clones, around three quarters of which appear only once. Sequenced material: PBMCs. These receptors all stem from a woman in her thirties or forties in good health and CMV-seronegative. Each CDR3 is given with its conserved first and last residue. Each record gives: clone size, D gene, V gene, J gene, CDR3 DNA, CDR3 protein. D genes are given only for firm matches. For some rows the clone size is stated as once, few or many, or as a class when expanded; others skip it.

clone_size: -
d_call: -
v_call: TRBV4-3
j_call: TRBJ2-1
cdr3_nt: TGCGCCAGCAGCCAAGATAGCGAGGGGACTCTGACCTACAATGAGCAGTTCTTC
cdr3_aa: CASSQDSEGTLTYNEQFF

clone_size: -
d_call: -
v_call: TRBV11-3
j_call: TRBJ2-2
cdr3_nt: TGTGCCAGCAGCTTAGGATGGGAGACCGGGGAGCTGTTTTTT
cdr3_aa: CASSLGWETGELFF

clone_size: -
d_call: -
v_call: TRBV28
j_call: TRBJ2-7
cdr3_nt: TGTGCCAGCACCCTGCGGGGGCAGGGGGCCACCTACGAGCAGTACTTC
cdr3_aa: CASTLRGQGATYEQYF

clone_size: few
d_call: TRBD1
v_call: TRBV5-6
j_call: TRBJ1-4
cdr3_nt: TGTGCCAGCAGCAACCAGGGGGCCAGTGAAAAACTGTTTTTT
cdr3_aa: CASSNQGASEKLFF

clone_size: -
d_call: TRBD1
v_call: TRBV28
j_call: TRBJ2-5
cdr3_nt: TGTGCCAGCAGTTTGGCAGGACAGGGGGCGGGAGAGACCCAGTACTTC
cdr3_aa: CASSLAGQGAGETQYF

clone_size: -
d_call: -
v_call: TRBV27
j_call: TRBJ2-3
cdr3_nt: TGTGCCAGCAGTTTCACTAGCTGGGCAGATACGCAGTATTTT
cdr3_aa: CASSFTSWADTQYF

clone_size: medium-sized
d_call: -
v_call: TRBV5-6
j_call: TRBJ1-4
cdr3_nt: TGTGCCAGCAGCTTGAGGGAGGAGAGCAATGAAAAACTGTTTTTT
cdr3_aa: CASSLREESNEKLFF

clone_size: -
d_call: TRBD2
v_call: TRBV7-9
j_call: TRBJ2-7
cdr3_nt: TGTGCCAGCAGCCGGGGGGGACGCTACGAGCAGTACTTC
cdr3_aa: CASSRGGRYEQYF

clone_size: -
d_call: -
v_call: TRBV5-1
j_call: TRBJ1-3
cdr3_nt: TGCGCCAGCAGCAGGGAGGCTCGCTCTGGAAACACCATATATTTT
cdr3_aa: CASSREARSGNTIYF

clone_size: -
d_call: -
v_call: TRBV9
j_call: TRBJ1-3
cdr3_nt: TGTGCCAGCAGCGCGTTGGAGGTTCGGAGGGACACCATATATTTT
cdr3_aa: CASSALEVRRDTIYF

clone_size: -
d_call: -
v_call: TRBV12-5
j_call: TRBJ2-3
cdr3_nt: TGTGCTAGTGGTTCCGGGACAGATACGCAGTATTTT
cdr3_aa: CASGSGTDTQYF

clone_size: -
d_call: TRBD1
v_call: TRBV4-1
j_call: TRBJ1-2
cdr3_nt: TGCGCCAGCAGCCAAGATTGGATCGGACAGGCCATCTATGGCTACACCTTC
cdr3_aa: CASSQDWIGQAIYGYTF

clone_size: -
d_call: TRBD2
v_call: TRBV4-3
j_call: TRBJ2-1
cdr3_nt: TGCGCCAGCAGCCAAAGTGCGAGCGGGAGGGGTGAGCAGTTCTTC
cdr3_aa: CASSQSASGRGEQFF